The entry below gives a single TCR beta chain sequence along with its context. The antigen is not known. Clones were sequenced by immunoSEQ multiplex PCR, and TCRdb holds only the in-frame ones, with some missing. The table has tens of thousands of clones, approximately 92% seen once. Each of the patients experienced relapse following autologous stem cell transplantation, and their brentuximab vedotin exposure differed. Relapsed/refractory classical Hodgkin lymphoma patients had complete, partial or progressive responses. The data originate from a study of PD-1 blockade in classical Hodgkin lymphoma. Regarding the study as a whole: A significant rise in TCR diversity was seen by C4D1 for CD4+ cells but not for CD8+ cells. Prior to therapy, complete responders displayed diversity much like that of newly diagnosed patients.

V lost 4 bases to trimming and J lost 6 bases, with 24 bases between them. The CDR3 spans 18 residues. CDR1 is MGHRA, CDR2 YSYEKL, per germline. This receptor was obtained from a human donor with classical Hodgkin lymphoma. The rearrangement uses TRBV4-1 and TRBJ2-2; perhaps D is TRBD1 or TRBD2 (5 bases each). Material: peripheral blood mononuclear cells (PBMCs), obtained before the second cycle of nivolumab. CDR3 sequence (DNA): TGCGCCAGCAGCCGTTGGGGTCGGGTGGAATCGGGGCCCGGGGAGCTGTTTTTT. This gives the protein CASSRWGRVESGPGELFF.